Listed below are T cell receptor beta chains from one sample, sequenced in a study of blood T cell repertoires in COVID-19. The method was immunoSEQ multiplex PCR; TCRdb's version includes in-frame clones alone and lacks a portion of them. The sample lists 200,000 to 250,000 clones, roughly 88% occurring once. Sequenced sample: peripheral blood. Receptor source: a man aged 18 to 30 with active or convalescent COVID-19. CDR3s include the opening cysteine and the closing phenylalanine or tryptophan. The D gene is left open where the match is weak. A row's size may be missing; if present it is once, few, many or a size class.

size: -; length: 15; J: TRBJ1-4; V: TRBV5-4; D: -; DNA: TGTGCCAGCAGTTCCCAGGGAGGAGTAGATGAAAAACTGTTTTTT; CDR3: CASSSQGGVDEKLFF
size: few; length: 13; J: TRBJ2-7; V: TRBV29-1; D: -; DNA: TGCAGCGTCGCTACCGGGAGCTCCTACGAGCAGTACTTC; CDR3: CSVATGSSYEQYF
size: few; length: 16; J: TRBJ1-6; V: TRBV19; D: TRBD1; DNA: TGTGCCAGTAGGATTCTGACAGGGAAGGGAAAGTCACCCCTCCACTTT; CDR3: CASRILTGKGKSPLHF
size: -; length: 16; J: TRBJ2-3; V: TRBV19; D: -; DNA: TGTGCCAGTAGTCCTCTTGCGGGTCGAGGGACAGATACGCAGTATTTT; CDR3: CASSPLAGRGTDTQYF
size: -; length: 16; J: TRBJ2-1; V: TRBV19; D: -; DNA: TGTGCCAGTAGTATGGCCCAAGGCGGATCCTACAATGAGCAGTTCTTC; CDR3: CASSMAQGGSYNEQFF
size: -; length: 15; J: TRBJ2-7; V: TRBV25-1; D: TRBD2; DNA: TGTGCCAGCAGTGAACAGGCGGGAGGGTTCTACGAGCAGTACTTC; CDR3: CASSEQAGGFYEQYF
size: -; length: 13; J: TRBJ1-2; V: TRBV12-3/TRBV12-4; D: -; DNA: TGTGCCAGCATAAGCCATTTTAGAAGTGGCTACACCTTC; CDR3: CASISHFRSGYTF
size: -; length: 18; J: TRBJ2-7; V: TRBV25-1; D: TRBD2; DNA: TGTGCCAGCAGTGAATCGTCCGTCACCGGGACTACCGAAAACGAGCAGTACTTC; CDR3: CASSESSVTGTTENEQYF
size: -; length: 18; J: TRBJ2-7; V: TRBV27; D: TRBD2; DNA: TGTGCCAGCAGTTTATCGCACCCAGGACTAGCGGGGCTCTACGAGCAGTACTTC; CDR3: CASSLSHPGLAGLYEQYF
size: -; length: 13; J: TRBJ1-1; V: TRBV3-1/TRBV3-2; D: TRBD1; DNA: TGTGCCAGCAGCCCGGGACAGGGTAGCGAAGCTTTCTTT; CDR3: CASSPGQGSEAFF
size: -; length: 15; J: TRBJ1-6; V: TRBV25-1; D: -; DNA: TGTGCCAGCAGTGAATCAGGGATTTATAATTCACCCCTCCACTTT; CDR3: CASSESGIYNSPLHF
size: -; length: 13; J: TRBJ2-7; V: TRBV19; D: -; DNA: TGTGCCAGTAGTTTTTTCCAGGGCTACGAGCAGTACTTC; CDR3: CASSFFQGYEQYF
size: -; length: 13; J: TRBJ1-5; V: TRBV30; D: -; DNA: TGTGCCTGGAGTCCGGGGTACAATCAGCCCCAGCATTTT; CDR3: CAWSPGYNQPQHF
size: once; length: 13; J: TRBJ1-1; V: TRBV3-1/TRBV3-2; D: TRBD1; DNA: TGTGCCAGCAGCCAAGGGCAGGGGGTTGAAGCTTTCTTT; CDR3: CASSQGQGVEAFF
size: -; length: 14; J: TRBJ1-2; V: TRBV27; D: TRBD1; DNA: TGTGCCAGCAGTCTGACAGGGGGGGACTATGGCTACACCTTC; CDR3: CASSLTGGDYGYTF
size: -; length: 15; J: TRBJ2-1; V: TRBV27; D: TRBD2; DNA: TGTGCCAGCAGTTCGAGCGGGAGGGCCGCGGATGAGCAGTTCTTC; CDR3: CASSSSGRAADEQFF
size: -; length: 16; J: TRBJ2-7; V: TRBV3-1/TRBV3-2; D: -; DNA: TGTGCCAGCAGCCATCGGCGAGGGACTCGGATCTACGAGCAGTACTTC; CDR3: CASSHRRGTRIYEQYF
size: -; length: 15; J: TRBJ1-2; V: TRBV30; D: -; DNA: TGTGCCTGGAACCTCGAGGGATTGGGCATCACGGGCTACACCTTC; CDR3: CAWNLEGLGITGYTF
size: -; length: 13; J: TRBJ2-7; V: TRBV19; D: -; DNA: TGTGCCAGTAGCGCAGGGCCAACCTACGAGCAGTACTTC; CDR3: CASSAGPTYEQYF
size: -; length: 13; J: TRBJ1-5; V: TRBV12-3/TRBV12-4; D: -; DNA: TGTGCCAGCAGTAGACAGGGCAATCAGCCCCAGCATTTT; CDR3: CASSRQGNQPQHF
size: -; length: 15; J: TRBJ1-4; V: TRBV19; D: TRBD1; DNA: TGTGCCAGTAGCTTCCTTTCGGGACAGGGTGAAAAACTGTTTTTT; CDR3: CASSFLSGQGEKLFF
size: -; length: 12; J: TRBJ1-1; V: TRBV28; D: -; DNA: TGTGCCAGCAGTGCGGGTGGAACTGAAGCTTTCTTT; CDR3: CASSAGGTEAFF
size: -; length: 14; J: TRBJ2-1; V: TRBV29-1; D: TRBD2; DNA: TGCAGCGCTCTAGCGGGAGGGCCGGGGAATGAGCAGTTCTTC; CDR3: CSALAGGPGNEQFF
size: few; length: 20; J: TRBJ2-3; V: TRBV7-3; D: TRBD2; DNA: TGTGCCAGCAGCCCAACCGGGACTAGCGGGGCAAACAGAAAAAGAGATACGCAGTATTTT; CDR3: CASSPTGTSGANRKRDTQYF
size: -; length: 14; J: TRBJ1-2; V: TRBV30; D: -; DNA: TGTGCCTGGAGCTATGGGAGGGGATCCAGGGGCTACACCTTC; CDR3: CAWSYGRGSRGYTF
size: -; length: 12; J: TRBJ2-1; V: TRBV24-1; D: -; DNA: TGTGCCACCAGTTTCCACGGGAATGAGCAGTTCTTC; CDR3: CATSFHGNEQFF
size: -; length: 16; J: TRBJ1-2; V: TRBV3-1/TRBV3-2; D: -; DNA: TGTGCCAGCAGCCAGACTGACAGGTTCCTTACGTATGGCTACACCTTC; CDR3: CASSQTDRFLTYGYTF
size: -; length: 17; J: TRBJ2-2; V: TRBV9; D: TRBD2; DNA: TGTGCCAGCAGCGATAGCGGGAGTCCCGTCGACACCGGGGAGCTGTTTTTT; CDR3: CASSDSGSPVDTGELFF
size: -; length: 14; J: TRBJ2-1; V: TRBV24-1; D: -; DNA: TGTGCCACCAGTTTGGGGGAGGACTTGGCAAAGCAGTTCTTC; CDR3: CATSLGEDLAKQFF
size: -; length: 19; J: TRBJ2-2; V: TRBV10-2; D: TRBD1; DNA: TGCGCCAGTTCGTCATCCGGGGACAGGGATTATTCGAACACCGGGGAGCTGTTTTTT; CDR3: CASSSSGDRDYSNTGELFF
size: once; length: 16; J: TRBJ2-2; V: TRBV29-1; D: TRBD1; DNA: TGCAGCGTCCGGGACAGGGGGCACTTGAACACCGGGGAGCTGTTTTTT; CDR3: CSVRDRGHLNTGELFF
size: -; length: 15; J: TRBJ1-1; V: TRBV7-9; D: TRBD1; DNA: TGTGCCAGCAGCCCCCAAGGGGGCTATAACACTGAAGCTTTCTTT; CDR3: CASSPQGGYNTEAFF
size: -; length: 16; J: TRBJ2-3; V: TRBV24-1; D: TRBD2; DNA: TGTGCCACCAGTGATGGGACTACTTTTAGCACAGATACGCAGTATTTT; CDR3: CATSDGTTFSTDTQYF
size: -; length: 12; J: TRBJ1-1; V: TRBV4-1; D: -; DNA: TGCGCCAGCAGCCAAGGGGACATTGAAGCTTTCTTT; CDR3: CASSQGDIEAFF
size: -; length: 18; J: TRBJ1-1; V: TRBV21-1; D: -; DNA: TGTGCCAGCAGCAAAAACCGGGACAGGGTCCGCATGAACACTGAAGCTTTCTTT; CDR3: CASSKNRDRVRMNTEAFF
size: -; length: 16; J: TRBJ1-2; V: TRBV9; D: TRBD1; DNA: TGTGCCAGCAGCGTAGCTATTGGTACAGGGGCCTATGGCTACACCTTC; CDR3: CASSVAIGTGAYGYTF
size: -; length: 15; J: TRBJ1-1; V: TRBV4-1; D: TRBD1; DNA: TGCGCCAGCAGCCCTACCCGGACAGGGTTGGATGAAGCTTTCTTT; CDR3: CASSPTRTGLDEAFF
size: -; length: 17; J: TRBJ1-1; V: TRBV19; D: TRBD1; DNA: TGTGCCAGTAGTATAAGACCGGGACAGAGAACGGGCACTGAAGCTTTCTTT; CDR3: CASSIRPGQRTGTEAFF
size: -; length: 14; J: TRBJ2-3; V: TRBV29-1; D: TRBD1; DNA: TGCAGCGTTGACCCGGGACAGGGGCCAGATACGCAGTATTTT; CDR3: CSVDPGQGPDTQYF
size: -; length: 15; J: TRBJ2-5; V: TRBV7-8; D: TRBD1; DNA: TGTGCCAGCAGCGCACGGGACAGGGGTGAGGAGACCCAGTACTTC; CDR3: CASSARDRGEETQYF
size: -; length: 15; J: TRBJ1-5; V: TRBV19; D: -; DNA: TGTGCCAGTAGTGAACACCCCCCATTTAATCAGCCCCAGCATTTT; CDR3: CASSEHPPFNQPQHF
size: -; length: 21; J: TRBJ2-4; V: TRBV19; D: TRBD1; DNA: TGTGCCAGTAGTTTCGGGACAGGGCTCGAATCCCGGATAAGAGCCAAAAACATTCAGTACTTC; CDR3: CASSFGTGLESRIRAKNIQYF